The rows below give T cell receptor beta chains drawn from one sample of a study of CD8 T cells in ankylosing spondylitis. A single record per CDR3 protein comes from TCRdb applying MiXCR to the 5' RACE reads. This table holds hundreds of thousands of distinct CDR3 sequences, roughly 32% found once. Input material: blood, either unsorted or a sorted T cell fraction (not recorded which). All receptors come from a male donor with ankylosing spondylitis or in good health (not recorded which). The CDR3 runs from the conserved cysteine through the conserved F or W. D genes are given only for firm matches. Not all rows give a size; the values are once, few, many and, for expanded clones, a class.

TRBJ1-2 TRBV5-5 TRBD1 few TGTGCCAGCAGCTTGGAGGACAGGACTTATGGCTACACCTTC CASSLEDRTYGYTF
TRBJ1-5 TRBV2 NA NA TGTGCCAGCGGAGGTCTACAGTGCAATCAGCCCCAGCATTTT CASGGLQCNQPQHF
TRBJ2-2 TRBV7-3 NA NA TGTGCCAGCAGCTTTGACGGGTTCGGGGAGCTGTTTTTT CASSFDGFGELFF
TRBJ2-1 TRBV11-2 NA NA TGTGCCACCGAATCGGACGGGTACAATGAGCAGTTCTTC CATESDGYNEQFF
TRBJ1-1 TRBV27 NA few TGTGCCAGCAGTTTATCTGGTATGAACACTGAAGCTTTCTTT CASSLSGMNTEAFF
TRBJ2-3 TRBV7-9 NA NA TGTGCCAGCAGTCTCGGAAGGGAAAGGGGCACAGATACGCAGTATTTT CASSLGRERGTDTQYF
TRBJ2-7 TRBV20-1 TRBD2 few TGCAGTGCACCGGGACTAGCCATCTCCTACGAGCAGTACTTC CSAPGLAISYEQYF
TRBJ1-6 TRBV20-1 NA NA TGCAGTGCCGTCGGCCAGGCGGGAATTAATTCACCCCTCCACTTT CSAVGQAGINSPLHF
TRBJ1-3 TRBV20-1 TRBD1 NA TGCAGTGCTAGCGCAAAGGGGGCGCGCGGAAACACCATATATTTT CSASAKGARGNTIYF
TRBJ1-1 TRBV20-1 TRBD1 NA TGCAGTGCTAGAGTCCCGGGACAGGGGTCCGATAGGGCTTTCTTT CSARVPGQGSDRAFF
TRBJ2-3 TRBV7-8 NA once TGTGCCAGCAGCAGGGGTGGGGGGTTGGGCACAGATACGCAGTATTTT CASSRGGGLGTDTQYF
TRBJ1-3 TRBV10-3 TRBD1 NA TGTGCCATCTTGTTGGACGACAGGGGTGCGGGAAACACCATATATTTT CAILLDDRGAGNTIYF
TRBJ2-7 TRBV29-1 TRBD1 many TGCAGCGTTGGGCCCCGGGACAGCTACGAGCAGTACTTC CSVGPRDSYEQYF
TRBJ2-3 TRBV12-3/TRBV12-4 NA NA TGTGCCAGCAGTTTTTACTCGCGTGGCACAGATACGCAGTATTTT CASSFYSRGTDTQYF
TRBJ2-3 TRBV5-1 NA NA TGCGCCAGCAGCTTGGTTGGCACCACAGATACGCAGTATTTT CASSLVGTTDTQYF
TRBJ2-7 TRBV27 NA NA TGTGCCAGCAGTTTAAGTCATGTGGGCGAGCAGTACTTC CASSLSHVGEQYF
TRBJ1-6 TRBV4-2 TRBD1 many TGTGCCAGCAGCCAAGCTACAGGGGATAATTCACCCCTCCACTTT CASSQATGDNSPLHF
TRBJ2-5 TRBV10-3 NA few TGTGCCATCAGTGCACGGCCCGAAGAGACCCAGTACTTC CAISARPEETQYF
TRBJ2-5 TRBV5-1 NA few TGTGCCAGCTCCCTCCCGGGCGAGACCCAGTACTTC CASSLPGETQYF
TRBJ2-1 TRBV11-1 TRBD2 few TGTGCCAGCAGCTTCGTGGTAGCGGGGGACAATGAGCAGTTCTTC CASSFVVAGDNEQFF
TRBJ2-3 TRBV7-2 TRBD2 few TGTGCCAGCAGCCCCTTAGCGGGAGACACAGATACGCAGTATTTT CASSPLAGDTDTQYF
TRBJ2-1 TRBV5-1 NA NA TGCGCCAGCAGCTTGGCCGGGGCTTCCTACAATGAGCAGTTCTTC CASSLAGASYNEQFF
TRBJ1-1 TRBV7-9 NA NA TGTGCCAGCAGCTCCCGGGGCAACTTAGTGAACACTGAAGCTTTCTTT CASSSRGNLVNTEAFF
TRBJ2-7 TRBV9 TRBD1 few TGTGCCAGCAGCGCCCGGGACAGGTCCTTCGAGCAGTACTTC CASSARDRSFEQYF
TRBJ2-3 TRBV7-8 NA few TGTGCCAGCAGCCTCTCAGCGGCTAGCCCGGGGGATACGCAGTATTTT CASSLSAASPGDTQYF
TRBJ1-2 TRBV20-1 TRBD1 few TGCAGTGCTAGACCAGACAGGGGGGATGGCTACACCTTC CSARPDRGDGYTF
TRBJ2-7 TRBV10-3 TRBD1 NA TGTGCCATCACTGGAGGACAGGGGGCAGAAGAGCAGTACTTC CAITGGQGAEEQYF
TRBJ1-1 TRBV3-1 NA NA TGTGCCAGCAGCCAAGATCTGACCTGGTCGATCACTGAAGCTTTCTTT CASSQDLTWSITEAFF
TRBJ2-5 TRBV5-1 NA NA TGCGCCAGCAGCCTCCGGGGGAACAGGGACCAAGAGACCCAGTACTTC CASSLRGNRDQETQYF
TRBJ2-3 TRBV5-4 NA few TGTGCCAGCAGCTTGGGAGAAATTAGCACAGATACGCAGTATTTT CASSLGEISTDTQYF
TRBJ2-7 TRBV4-1 NA NA TGCGCCAGCAGCCTCCCTAGCGAGCAGTACTTC CASSLPSEQYF
TRBJ1-2 TRBV12-3/TRBV12-4 NA few TGTGCCAGCAGTCAGGGGCGGCACTATGGCTACACCTTC CASSQGRHYGYTF
TRBJ2-7 TRBV10-2 NA few TGCGCCAGCAGTGAGACAGCCTCCGAGCAGTACTTC CASSETASEQYF
TRBJ1-5 TRBV20-1 NA NA TGCAGTGCTAGAGTGGGGCCCCAGACCCAGCATTTT CSARVGPQTQHF
TRBJ1-1 TRBV20-1 TRBD1 NA TGCAGCCCGGGACAGGGCACCACTGAAGCTTTCTTT CSPGQGTTEAFF
TRBJ1-1 TRBV25-1 NA NA TGTGCCAGCAGTGATCCAGGGTCGGCTGAAGCTTTCTTT CASSDPGSAEAFF
TRBJ2-3 TRBV7-2 NA NA TGTGCCAGCAGCTTAGTTCGAGCTCTCCCAGATACGCAGTATTTT CASSLVRALPDTQYF
TRBJ2-3 TRBV10-3 TRBD2 few TGTGCCATCAGTGAGTCGCCTAGCGGGGGGGCCTACACAGATACGCAGTATTTT CAISESPSGGAYTDTQYF
TRBJ1-1 TRBV12-3/TRBV12-4 NA few TGTGCCAGCAGTCCAGGGATGACGGGGAAGACTGAAGCTTTCTTT CASSPGMTGKTEAFF
TRBJ2-7 TRBV6-5 NA NA TGTGCCAGCAGTTCCGGGCCAGGGGAGTACGAGCAGTACTTC CASSSGPGEYEQYF
TRBJ1-1 TRBV27 NA few TGTGCCAGCAGTTCAACCCGGGGGGCGGCTTTCTTT CASSSTRGAAFF
TRBJ1-5 TRBV6-1 TRBD1 few TGTGCCACCTCCTTTGACAGGGGACCGAATCAGCCCCAGCATTTT CATSFDRGPNQPQHF
TRBJ2-7 TRBV7-9 NA NA TGTGCCAGCAGCCCACGAGACGGGACCTACGAGCAGTACTTC CASSPRDGTYEQYF
TRBJ1-1 TRBV7-6 NA few TGTGCCAGCAGCCGTACACAGCGGAACACTGAAGCTTTCTTT CASSRTQRNTEAFF
TRBJ2-3 TRBV5-1 NA few TGCGCCAGCAGCTTGGGGATCACAGATACGCAGTATTTT CASSLGITDTQYF
TRBJ2-2 TRBV7-3 NA few TGTGCCAGCAGCTTAATCCAGGGCGGGGAGCTGTTTTTT CASSLIQGGELFF
TRBJ2-3 TRBV12-3/TRBV12-4 NA NA TGTGCCAGCAGTTCTCTGGGGTCCGCAGATACGCAGTATTTT CASSSLGSADTQYF
TRBJ2-1 TRBV19 NA NA TGTGCCAGTAGTATGTCCCATGAGCAGTTCTTC CASSMSHEQFF
TRBJ1-1 TRBV6-5 NA NA TGTGCCAGCAGTAACTACAGGGATTTGCGCACTGAAGCTTTCTTT CASSNYRDLRTEAFF
TRBJ2-5 TRBV20-1 NA NA TGCAGTGCTAGCCGCCGGGACTCAGCCGGGGAGACCCAGTACTTC CSASRRDSAGETQYF
TRBJ2-5 TRBV7-2 NA many TGTGCCAGCAGCTTAGCGTACGGGGCCTGGGAGACCCAGTACTTC CASSLAYGAWETQYF
TRBJ2-1 TRBV20-1 TRBD1 NA TGCAGTGCTAGTTCCCTTTTATTAGGGACAGGGGGCGACAGAAATGAGCAGTTCTTC CSASSLLLGTGGDRNEQFF
TRBJ2-3 TRBV7-9 NA NA TGTGCCAGCAGCTTAGATTGGGGGGACGATCCCACAGATACGCAGTATTTT CASSLDWGDDPTDTQYF
TRBJ1-5 TRBV6-5 TRBD1 NA TGTGCCAGCAGTTACCCAGGACAGGGCACGGACAACCAGCCCCAGCATTTT CASSYPGQGTDNQPQHF
TRBJ2-2 TRBV6-1 NA few TGTGCCAGCCTGGCAGTCAACACCGGGGAGCTGTTTTTT CASLAVNTGELFF
TRBJ2-1 TRBV12-3/TRBV12-4 NA once TGTGCCAGCAGTTTTAATGGGGGGCGGTCCTACAATGAGCAGTTCTTC CASSFNGGRSYNEQFF
TRBJ2-1 TRBV7-8 TRBD1 NA TGTGCCAGCAGCTTAGCGGGACAGGGAATAAAGCAGTTCTTC CASSLAGQGIKQFF
TRBJ2-1 TRBV7-9 NA few TGTGCCAGCATGAACCCGGGGGACGGACACAATGAGCAGTTCTTC CASMNPGDGHNEQFF
TRBJ2-3 TRBV12-3/TRBV12-4 NA NA TGTGCCAGCAGTGCAGGGCCAGATACGCAGTATTTT CASSAGPDTQYF
TRBJ1-2 TRBV6-1 TRBD1 NA TGTGCCAGCAGTGAAAGGTGGGGAGGGGGCGATGGCTACACCTTC CASSERWGGGDGYTF